A single sample is the source of the 30 T cell receptor beta chains below, sequenced in a study of T cell responses to AZD1222 COVID-19 vaccine. Measured with immunoSEQ multiplex PCR; TCRdb has only the in-frame clones, and not every one. This sample has about 220,000 clones, with approximately 94% found just once. Specimen: peripheral blood, collected on day 0 of MenACWY control vaccination. The receptors shown here come from an adult in good health.

This clone was seen a single time. J is TRBJ2-3 and V is TRBV4-1, with D possibly matching TRBD2 (5 bases). The V end was cut by 4 bases, the J end by 0 bases, with 14 bases between. CDR3 length equals 16 residues. From germline, CDR1 is MGHRA and CDR2 YSYEKL. The CDR3 region is CASSPSSGSSTDTQYF. Here the CDR3 DNA reads TGCGCCAGCAGCCCTTCCAGCGGATCTAGCACAGATACGCAGTATTTT.

The sample holds one count of this clone. The V and J genes are TRBV30 and TRBJ1-2, with D tentatively TRBD1 (5 bases). Trimming removed 3 bases at V and 6 bases at J, with 14 bases between. This CDR3 has 13 residues. CDR1 GTSNPN and CDR2 SVGIG come from the germline V gene (reference sequence). CDR3 amino acids: CAWRVSGGNGYTF. The DNA of the CDR3 is TGTGCCTGGAGAGTCAGTGGGGGGAATGGCTACACCTTC.

The chain has TRBV6-2 or TRBV6-3 and TRBJ2-5; no firm D call. Trimming cost V 2 bases and J 1 base, with 8 bases left between them. The V gene's germline CDR1 is MNHEY and CDR2 SVGEGT. The CDR3 loop spans 14 amino acids. The DNA of the CDR3 is TGTGCCAGCAGTTACGCGCCGCCCCAAGAGACCCAGTACTTC. Translation gives CASSYAPPQETQYF.

The genes are TRBV4-3 and TRBJ1-2; tentative D call: TRBD1 (5 bases). Germline assignment: CDR1 LGHNA and CDR2 YSLEER. The V end was cut by 0 bases, the J end by 5 bases, with 13 bases between. The CDR3 is 15 amino acids. The CDR3 nucleotides read TGCGCCAGCAGCCAAGATGTGCAGGGAGAATATGGCTACACCTTC. Protein product: CASSQDVQGEYGYTF.

This clone was counted a single time. As DNA, the CDR3 is TGTGCCAGCAGCTTTGGGGACGGCGAGGGCTACACCTTC. This sequence encodes CASSFGDGEGYTF. V gene TRBV5-8 combines with J gene TRBJ1-2; D is perhaps TRBD1 (5 bases). Trimming cost V 2 bases and J 8 bases, with 13 bases left between them. The CDR3 consists of 13 residues. Germline V gene data show CDR1 as SGHTS and CDR2 as YDEGEE. Based on the CDR3 plus reference TRBV5-8 and TRBJ1-2, the full variable domain is EAGVTQSPTHLIKTRGQQATLRCSPISGHTSVYWYQQALGLGLQFLLWYDEGEERNRGNFPPRFSGRQFPNYSSELNVNALELEDSALYLCASSFGDGEGYTFGSGTRLTVV.

The gene calls are TRBV6-6 and TRBJ2-7; 9 bases map to TRBD1. The CDR3 has 13 amino acids. Losses at the gene ends were 6 bases for V and 4 bases for J; bases not matched to a gene: 4. The germline gives CDR1 MNHNY, CDR2 SVGAGI (reference sequence). This chain's CDR3 is CASSRGQGYEQYF. CDR3 DNA: TGTGCCAGCAGCCGGGGACAGGGTTACGAGCAGTACTTC.

V usage is TRBV2 and J usage is TRBJ1-2, with TRBD1 matching over 11 bases. Losses at the gene ends were 3 bases for V and 7 bases for J; bases not matched to a gene: 4. CDR1 is SNHLY and CDR2 is FYNNEI in the germline V gene. CDR3 length equals 14 residues. CDR3 DNA sequence: TGTGCCAGCAGTGAGCGGACAGGGGGCGGTGGCTACACCTTC. Its translation: CASSERTGGGGYTF.

This clone was observed once. The genes are TRBV2 and TRBJ1-5, with D tentatively TRBD1 (6 bases). Trimming removed 9 bases at V and 3 bases at J, with 15 bases between. There are 14 residues in the CDR3. The V gene's germline CDR1 is SNHLY and CDR2 FYNNEI. The CDR3 sequence is CARWSRGDNQPQHF. DNA for the CDR3: TGTGCCAGGTGGTCGAGGGGGGACAATCAGCCCCAGCATTTT. The whole variable domain, filled in from reference TRBV2 and TRBJ1-5, reads EPEVTQTPSHQVTQMGQEVILRCVPISNHLYFYWYRQILGQKVEFLVSFYNNEISEKSEIFDDQFSVERPDGSNFTLKIRSTKLEDSAMYFCARWSRGDNQPQHFGDGTRLSIL.

The chain recombines TRBV19 with TRBJ1-5; a weak D match, TRBD1 (6 bases). V shed 6 bases and J shed 6 bases, with 12 bases lying between them. Germline V gene lookup returns CDR1 LNHDA and CDR2 SQIVND (reference sequence). The CDR3 length is 13 residues. CDR3 loop: CASSKDRFQPQHF. In DNA, the CDR3 is TGTGCCAGTAGCAAAGACAGGTTTCAGCCCCAGCATTTT.

This chain uses TRBV6-5 with TRBJ1-5, with D maybe TRBD1 (6 bases). V was shortened by 6 bases and J by 4 bases, with 13 bases between the two germline ends. The germline gives CDR1 MNHEY, CDR2 SVGAGI. The CDR3 has 14 residues. CDR3 in DNA: TGTGCCAGCAGGTTGGACAGCACGAATCAGCCCCAGCATTTT. Its translation is CASRLDSTNQPQHF.

The chain links TRBV5-1 to TRBJ1-2; 8 nucleotides agree with TRBD1. The CDR3 runs to 13 residues. V lost 5 bases and J lost 6; bases outside the gene matches: 6. The germline CDR1 and CDR2 sequences are SGHRS and YFSETQ. CDR3 nucleotide sequence: TGCGCCAGCAGGGACAGGGTGAAGAATGGCTACACCTTC. Translation gives CASRDRVKNGYTF.

CDR3 in DNA: TGCAGTGCTCCCGTTAGGACTGAAGCTTTCTTT. It encodes CSAPVRTEAFF. The chain uses TRBV20-1 and TRBJ1-1; no clear D. V was pared by 5 bases and J by 5 bases, with 9 bases between. CDR1 is DFQATT, CDR2 SNEGSKA, per germline (reference sequence). This CDR3 is 11 amino acids long.

This chain links TRBV28 with TRBJ2-5, with D possibly TRBD2 on 6 matching bases. The CDR3 runs to 15 residues. Deletions cut 5 bases from V and 2 bases from J, with 15 bases between. Germline CDR1 and CDR2: MDHEN and SYDVKM. CDR3 amino acids: CASSDTGGAQETQYF. The CDR3 bases are TGTGCCAGCAGTGATACCGGCGGGGCACAAGAGACCCAGTACTTC.

The chain links TRBV28 to TRBJ1-2; the match to TRBD1 covers 9 bases. After removal of 2 bases from V and 9 bases from J, the junction contained 4 bases not matched to a gene. Germline values: CDR1 MDHEN, CDR2 SYDVKM. CDR3 size: 13 residues. The CDR3 region has the DNA TGTGCCAGCAGTTTAGACAGGGGGTCCAGCTACACCTTC. Protein sequence: CASSLDRGSSYTF.

The V and J genes are TRBV6-2 or TRBV6-3 and TRBJ2-1; no clear D. Germline loops: CDR1 MNHEY, CDR2 SVGEGT. V shed 5 bases and J shed 3 bases, with 26 bases lying between them. The CDR3 is made up of 19 amino acids. The CDR3: CASSRRILTRVQSYNEQFF. The CDR3 coding sequence is TGTGCCAGCAGTCGTCGGATACTCACAAGGGTCCAGAGCTACAATGAGCAGTTCTTC.

The rearrangement joins TRBV11-3 to TRBJ2-7, with 9 bases fitting TRBD1. Germline-derived CDR1 and CDR2 are SGHNT and YENEEA. Germline trimming cut 3 bases from V and 5 bases from J; bases unmatched to any gene: 2. The CDR3 runs to 13 residues. Written as DNA, the CDR3 is TGTGCCAGCAGCTTGGACAGGGGACACGAGCAGTACTTC. Translated: CASSLDRGHEQYF.

The chain is built from TRBV19 and TRBJ1-2; D perhaps matches TRBD1 (5 bases). The CDR3 totals 15 residues. The germline V gene has CDR1 LNHDA and CDR2 SQIVND (reference sequence). V was trimmed by 4 bases and J by 4 bases, leaving 16 bases between them. The CDR3 region has the DNA TGTGCCAGTAGTACAACTGCTTTGGGGGGCTATGGCTACACCTTC. Protein sequence: CASSTTALGGYGYTF.

The chain employs TRBV3-1 (or the pseudogene TRBV3-2) and TRBJ2-7, with D perhaps TRBD1 or TRBD2 (5 bases each). V was trimmed by 6 bases and J by 2 bases, leaving 14 bases between them. Germline CDR1 LGHDT, CDR2 YNNKEL (reference sequence). The CDR3 runs 14 residues. The CDR3 is CASSRVRGAYEQYF. CDR3 bases: TGTGCCAGCAGTCGAGTCCGAGGGGCCTACGAGCAGTACTTC.

V gene TRBV7-2 combines with J gene TRBJ1-1; D might be TRBD1 (5 bases). CDR1 SGHTA and CDR2 FQGNSA come from the germline V gene. V was shortened by 1 base and J by 7 bases, with 16 bases between the two germline ends. The CDR3 covers 15 residues. The CDR3 region is CASSLDPGRASEAFF. DNA of the CDR3: TGTGCCAGCAGCTTAGATCCCGGCAGGGCTAGTGAAGCTTTCTTT.

The chain carries TRBV7-2 and TRBJ1-6, with 8 bases aligning to TRBD1. CDR1 SGHTA and CDR2 FQGNSA come from the germline V gene. V trimming: 7 bases; J trimming: 9 bases; junction bases outside the gene matches: 17. The CDR3 runs 17 residues. The CDR3 loop reads CASTSGPDRAVSSPLHF. The CDR3, as DNA: TGTGCCAGCACCTCAGGGCCGGACAGGGCAGTGAGTTCACCCCTCCACTTT. Full variable domain (missing parts from reference TRBV7-2 and TRBJ1-6): GAGVSQSPSNKVTEKGKDVELRCDPISGHTALYWYRQSLGQGLEFLIYFQGNSAPDKSGLPSDRFSAERTGGSVSTLTIQRTQQEDSAVYLCASTSGPDRAVSSPLHFGNGTRLTVT.

V is TRBV4-1 and J is TRBJ2-5; TRBD2 agrees at 9 bases. CDR1 and CDR2 from the germline V gene are MGHRA and YSYEKL. The V segment lost 1 base and the J segment 5 bases; nucleotides outside the gene matches: 5. The CDR3 sequence is 15 residues long. DNA for the CDR3: TGCGCCAGCAGCCAAGTTGGCGGGGGGGTCGAGACCCAGTACTTC. This sequence encodes CASSQVGGGVETQYF.

The rearrangement links TRBV3-1 (or the pseudogene TRBV3-2) to TRBJ1-2; 9 bases fit TRBD1. The CDR3 length is 15 residues. V was pared by 4 bases and J by 7 bases, with 10 bases of the junction left unmatched. Per germline, CDR1 LGHDT and CDR2 YNNKEL (reference sequence). DNA for the CDR3: TGTGCCAGCAGCCTTCGCGGGGACAGGGTTGTTGGCTACACCTTC. Protein product: CASSLRGDRVVGYTF.

The J gene is TRBJ2-3, the V gene TRBV5-8; tentatively, D is TRBD1 or TRBD2 (6 bases each). The CDR3 covers 17 residues. V lost 4 bases and J lost 5, with 23 bases in between. Germline V lookup: CDR1 SGHTS, CDR2 YDEGEE. CDR3 sequence (DNA): TGTGCCAGCAGCCCATTTGGGTCCGGGGGCCGGATAGATACGCAGTATTTT. It specifies CASSPFGSGGRIDTQYF.

CDR3 sequence reads: CASSLISNQPQHF. As DNA, the CDR3 is TGTGCCAGCAGCCTAATAAGCAATCAGCCCCAGCATTTT. J is TRBJ1-5 and V is TRBV6-4; D is unresolved. The CDR3 contains 13 residues. Per germline, CDR1 MRHNA and CDR2 SNTAGT. V was shortened by 6 bases and J by 1 base, with 7 bases between the two germline ends.

The DNA for the CDR3 is TGTGCCAGCAGACCCAGGGTTTACGACGAGCAGTACTTC. It encodes CASRPRVYDEQYF. The J gene is TRBJ2-7, the V gene TRBV2; a possible D gene is TRBD1 (5 bases). V dropped 6 bases and J dropped 5 bases, with 14 bases sitting between them. The CDR3 is 13 amino acids. Germline loops: CDR1 SNHLY, CDR2 FYNNEI.

The chain links TRBV7-2 to TRBJ2-7, with a possible D match to TRBD1 (5 bases). The CDR3 has 14 amino acids. Germline V gene data show CDR1 as SGHTA and CDR2 as FQGNSA. Trimming removed 0 bases at V and 4 bases at J, with 10 bases between. DNA for the CDR3: TGTGCCAGCAGCTTAGCACACAGGTCTTACGAGCAGTACTTC. The encoded protein is CASSLAHRSYEQYF.

The V gene is TRBV2, the J gene TRBJ2-1; D not resolved. The CDR3 is 10 amino acids. The V end was cut by 7 bases, the J end by 11 bases, with 9 bases between. Per the germline V gene, CDR1 is SNHLY and CDR2 is FYNNEI. The CDR3: CASMGPKQFF. In nucleotides, the CDR3 is TGTGCCAGCATGGGCCCTAAGCAGTTCTTC.

About this clone itself: Other nucleotide sequences from this sample produce the same CDR3. The chain employs TRBV30 and TRBJ1-5; D remains ambiguous. The V gene lost 0 bases and the J gene lost 4 bases, with 7 bases spanning the gap. The CDR3 covers 13 residues. In germline, CDR1 is GTSNPN, CDR2 SVGIG (reference sequence). The CDR3 nucleotides are TGTGCCTGGAGTGTAAATAGGAATCAGCCCCAGCATTTT. This gives the protein CAWSVNRNQPQHF.

CDR3 DNA sequence: TGTGCCAGCAGCTTGGCGGGCGGGGGGCCCACAGATACGCAGTATTTT. Amino acids: CASSLAGGGPTDTQYF. J is TRBJ2-3 and V is TRBV5-4; the match to TRBD2 covers 8 bases. Germline CDR1 reads SGHNT; CDR2 reads YYREEE (reference sequence). The J segment lost 2 bases and the V segment lost 0 bases, leaving 5 bases of the junction unmatched. The CDR3 has 16 amino acids.

This clone was recorded once. The CDR3 DNA reads as TGTGCCAGCAGTGAAGCCCCTACCGGGGAGCTGTTTTTT. As protein: CASSEAPTGELFF. The chain links TRBV2 to TRBJ2-2; no reliable D call. Germline V lookup: CDR1 SNHLY, CDR2 FYNNEI. This CDR3 is built from 13 residues. The germline V and J ends were trimmed by 0 bases and 5 bases, with 4 bases remaining between them.